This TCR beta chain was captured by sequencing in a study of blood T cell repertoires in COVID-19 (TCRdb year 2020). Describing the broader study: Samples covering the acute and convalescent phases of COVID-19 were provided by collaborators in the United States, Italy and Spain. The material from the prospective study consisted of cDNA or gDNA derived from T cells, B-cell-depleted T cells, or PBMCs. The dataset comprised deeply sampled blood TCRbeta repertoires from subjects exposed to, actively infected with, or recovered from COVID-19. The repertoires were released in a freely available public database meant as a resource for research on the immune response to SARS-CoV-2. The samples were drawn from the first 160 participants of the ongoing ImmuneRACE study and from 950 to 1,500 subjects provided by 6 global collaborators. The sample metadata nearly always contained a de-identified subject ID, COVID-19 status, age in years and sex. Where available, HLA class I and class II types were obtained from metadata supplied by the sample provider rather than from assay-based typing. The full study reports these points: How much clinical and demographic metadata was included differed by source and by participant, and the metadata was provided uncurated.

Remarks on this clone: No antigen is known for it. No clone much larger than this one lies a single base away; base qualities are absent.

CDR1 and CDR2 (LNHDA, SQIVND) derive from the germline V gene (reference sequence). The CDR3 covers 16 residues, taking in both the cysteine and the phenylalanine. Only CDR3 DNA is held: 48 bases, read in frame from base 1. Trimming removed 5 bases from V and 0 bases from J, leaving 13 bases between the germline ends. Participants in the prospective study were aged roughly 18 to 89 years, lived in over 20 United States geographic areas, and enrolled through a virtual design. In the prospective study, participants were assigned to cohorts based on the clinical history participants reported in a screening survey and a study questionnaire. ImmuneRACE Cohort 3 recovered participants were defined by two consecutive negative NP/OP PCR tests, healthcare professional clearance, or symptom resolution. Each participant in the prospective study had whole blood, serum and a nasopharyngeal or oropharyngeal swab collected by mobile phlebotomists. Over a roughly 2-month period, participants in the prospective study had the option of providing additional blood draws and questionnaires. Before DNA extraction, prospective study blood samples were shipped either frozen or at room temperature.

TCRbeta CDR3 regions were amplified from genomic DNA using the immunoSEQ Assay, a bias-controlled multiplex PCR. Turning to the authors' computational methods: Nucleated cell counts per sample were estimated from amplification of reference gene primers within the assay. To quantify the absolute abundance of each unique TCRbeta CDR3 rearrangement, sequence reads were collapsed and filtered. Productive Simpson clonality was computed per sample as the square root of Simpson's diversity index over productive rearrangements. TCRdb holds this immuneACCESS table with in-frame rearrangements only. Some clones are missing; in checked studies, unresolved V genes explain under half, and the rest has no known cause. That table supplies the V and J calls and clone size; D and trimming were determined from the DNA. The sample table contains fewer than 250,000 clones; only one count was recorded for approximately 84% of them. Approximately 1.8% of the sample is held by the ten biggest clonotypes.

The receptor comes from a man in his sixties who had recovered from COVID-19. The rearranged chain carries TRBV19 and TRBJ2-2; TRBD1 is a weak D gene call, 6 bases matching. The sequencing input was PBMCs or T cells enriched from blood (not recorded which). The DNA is TGTGCCAGTAGTCCAAACAGGGATGCGAACACCGGGGAGCTGTTTTTT. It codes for CASSPNRDANTGELFF. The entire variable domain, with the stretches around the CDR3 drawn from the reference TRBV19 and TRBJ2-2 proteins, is DGGITQSPKYLFRKEGQNVTLSCEQNLNHDAMYWYRQDPGQGLRLIYYSQIVNDFQKGDIAEGYSVSREKKESFPLTVTSAQKNPTAFYLCASSPNRDANTGELFFGEGSRLTVL.